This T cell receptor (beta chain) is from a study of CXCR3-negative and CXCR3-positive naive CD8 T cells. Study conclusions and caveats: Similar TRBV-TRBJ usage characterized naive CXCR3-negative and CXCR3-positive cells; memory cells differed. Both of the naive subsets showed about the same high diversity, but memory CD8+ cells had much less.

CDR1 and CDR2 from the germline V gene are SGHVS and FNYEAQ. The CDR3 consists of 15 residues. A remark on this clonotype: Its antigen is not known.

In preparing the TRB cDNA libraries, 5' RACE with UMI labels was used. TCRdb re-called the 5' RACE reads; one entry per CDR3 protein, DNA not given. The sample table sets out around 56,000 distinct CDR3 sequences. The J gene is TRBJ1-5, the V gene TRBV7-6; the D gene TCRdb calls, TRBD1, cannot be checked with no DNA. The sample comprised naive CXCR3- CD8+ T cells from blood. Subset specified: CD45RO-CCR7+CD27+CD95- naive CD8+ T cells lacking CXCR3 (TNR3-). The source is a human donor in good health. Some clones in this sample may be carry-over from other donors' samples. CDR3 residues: CASSLAASGGQPQHF. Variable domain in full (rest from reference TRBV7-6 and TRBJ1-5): GAGVSQSPRYKVTKRGQDVALRCDPISGHVSLYWYRQALGQGPEFLTYFNYEAQQDKSGLPNDRFSAERPEGSISTLTIQRTEQRDSAMYRCASSLAASGGQPQHFGDGTRLSIL.